Listed below are T cell receptor beta chains from one sample, sequenced in a study of T-cell reconstitution after alpha-beta-depleted transplantation in children. One entry per CDR3 protein results from TCRdb running MiXCR on the PCR reads. The sample yields 600,000 to 700,000 distinct CDR3 sequences, roughly 15% seen once. The sequencing here drew on PBMCs from the stem cell graft donor, taken from the stem cell graft. All receptors derive from a human donor who donated a stem cell graft to a child with acute myeloid leukemia. Each CDR3 is given with its conserved first and last residue. Each record gives: clone size, D gene, V gene, J gene, CDR3 length, CDR3 DNA, CDR3 protein. The D gene is left open where the match is weak. Size is stated for part of the rows, as once, few or many counts, or as a class when the clone is expanded.

-,TRBD1,TRBV7-2,TRBJ2-2,15,TGTGCCAGCAGACCTCCCCAGGGGGCCACCGGGGAGCTGTTTTTT,CASRPPQGATGELFF
-,-,TRBV7-2,TRBJ1-5,15,TGTGCCAGCAGGCTGGGGACGACTAGCAATCAGCCCCAGCATTTT,CASRLGTTSNQPQHF
-,-,TRBV7-8,TRBJ2-2,15,TGTGCCAGCAGCTTAGTTGACGGCCCCACCGGGGAGCTGTTTTTT,CASSLVDGPTGELFF
few,-,TRBV7-6,TRBJ1-6,13,TGTGCCAGCAGCTTAGCCGAATGGAACCCCCTCCACTTT,CASSLAEWNPLHF
many,-,TRBV29-1,TRBJ2-7,13,TGCAGCGCCGATGGAGGGCTAATCTACGAGCAGTACTTC,CSADGGLIYEQYF
many,-,TRBV5-5,TRBJ2-3,13,TGTGCCAGCAGTCGTACAGGGAAGGATACGCAGTATTTT,CASSRTGKDTQYF
-,-,TRBV20-1,TRBJ1-1,9,TGCAGCCCCAGGGCTGAAGCTTTCTTT,CSPRAEAFF
-,-,TRBV20-1,TRBJ2-3,14,TGCAGTGCTCCCCCCCCGCGGCGGACAGATACGCAGTATTTT,CSAPPPRRTDTQYF
-,-,TRBV29-1,TRBJ1-1,14,TGCAGCGTTGAACAGACCTCTATGAACACTGAAGCTTTCTTT,CSVEQTSMNTEAFF
-,TRBD1,TRBV12-3/TRBV12-4,TRBJ1-5,16,TGTGCCAGCAGTTTAGGGACAGGGAAGGGCAATCAGCCCCAGCATTTT,CASSLGTGKGNQPQHF
-,TRBD2,TRBV7-2,TRBJ2-5,16,TGTGCCAGCAGCTTATGGGCTAGCGGGTCACAAGAGACCCAGTACTTC,CASSLWASGSQETQYF
many,TRBD2,TRBV4-2,TRBJ2-1,16,TGTGCCAGCAGCCAGACCGGCGGGGGGGCCTACAATGAGCAGTTCTTC,CASSQTGGGAYNEQFF
-,TRBD2,TRBV5-1,TRBJ2-3,15,TGCGCCAGCAGCTTGGGACTAGCGGAAACAGATACGCAGTATTTT,CASSLGLAETDTQYF
few,-,TRBV12-3/TRBV12-4,TRBJ1-3,15,TGTGCCAGCATCTGGGGTCCGGGGACTGGAAACACCATATATTTT,CASIWGPGTGNTIYF
many,TRBD2,TRBV12-3/TRBV12-4,TRBJ2-1,14,TGTGCCAGCAGTTTAACTAGCGGTAGCGGTGAGCAGTTCTTC,CASSLTSGSGEQFF
-,-,TRBV9,TRBJ2-2,14,TGTGCCAGCAGCGTAGGCGGCAGCACCGGGGAGCTGTTTTTT,CASSVGGSTGELFF
many,-,TRBV30,TRBJ2-7,12,TGTGCCTGGAGCTCGGACGGTTACGAGCAGTACTTC,CAWSSDGYEQYF
-,-,TRBV5-1,TRBJ2-2,18,TGCGCCAGCAGCCCCCTAGGGGGGCCAGCTCCCAACACCGGGGAGCTGTTTTTT,CASSPLGGPAPNTGELFF
many,-,TRBV4-2,TRBJ1-2,15,TGTGCCAGCAGCCAAGATCTTACAGGGCTCTATGGCTACACCTTC,CASSQDLTGLYGYTF
many,-,TRBV20-1,TRBJ2-3,15,TGCAGTGCTCGAAGACTCGGTCTGGACACAGATACGCAGTATTTT,CSARRLGLDTDTQYF
many,-,TRBV7-2,TRBJ1-6,13,TGTGCCAGCAGCTCTAGGCCGGATTCACCCCTCCACTTT,CASSSRPDSPLHF
many,-,TRBV4-1,TRBJ2-2,15,TGCGCCAGCAGCCAAGTGCGGGGAAGGACCGGGGAGCTGTTTTTT,CASSQVRGRTGELFF
-,-,TRBV28,TRBJ1-1,12,TGTGCCAGTGCGGCGGATAACACTGAAGCTTTCTTT,CASAADNTEAFF
-,TRBD1,TRBV27,TRBJ1-4,15,TGTGCCAGCAGGGATACAGGGGGGAGGAATGAAAAACTGTTTTTT,CASRDTGGRNEKLFF
-,-,TRBV12-3/TRBV12-4,TRBJ1-6,15,TGTGCCAGCAGTTTACGGGGGCTCGTCGATTCACCCCTCCACTTT,CASSLRGLVDSPLHF
-,-,TRBV7-8,TRBJ1-5,17,TGTGCCAGCAACACCGCGAGTACGACAGCTAGCAATCAGCCCCAGCATTTT,CASNTASTTASNQPQHF
many,TRBD1,TRBV12-3/TRBV12-4,TRBJ1-2,13,TGTGCCAGCGGAACAGGGGGAGTCTATGGCTACACCTTC,CASGTGGVYGYTF
few,TRBD1,TRBV13,TRBJ2-1,15,TGTGCCAGCAGCCCCCGGGACAGTTTATACAATGAGCAGTTCTTC,CASSPRDSLYNEQFF
few,TRBD1,TRBV6-4,TRBJ2-2,15,TGTGCCAGCAGTGACACAGGGGGAAACACCGGGGAGCTGTTTTTT,CASSDTGGNTGELFF
many,-,TRBV12-3/TRBV12-4,TRBJ1-1,12,TGTGCCAGCAGTTTTAGGGCAACTGAAGCTTTCTTT,CASSFRATEAFF
few,-,TRBV5-5,TRBJ2-5,15,TGTGCCAGCAGCTTGGTTCAACTGCTCCAAGAGACCCAGTACTTC,CASSLVQLLQETQYF
-,TRBD2,TRBV10-3,TRBJ2-4,14,TGTGCCACCGGGACTAGCGGGGGGATGGACATTCAGTACTTC,CATGTSGGMDIQYF
-,-,TRBV12-3/TRBV12-4,TRBJ2-1,14,TGTGCCAGCAGTCCTCCAGGGACTTTTAATGAGCAGTTCTTC,CASSPPGTFNEQFF
few,TRBD1,TRBV12-3/TRBV12-4,TRBJ1-1,16,TGTGCCAGCAGTTTATCCCCTTCGGACAGGGGGCGTGGAGCTTTCTTT,CASSLSPSDRGRGAFF
-,-,TRBV7-2,TRBJ2-5,13,TGTGCCAGCAGCACGCGACTTATAGAGACCCAGTACTTC,CASSTRLIETQYF
-,TRBD1,TRBV6-7,TRBJ1-1,19,TGTACCAGCAGTTTTTCGTTAGAGGACAGGGGGCTTGAGAACACTGAAGCTTTCTTT,CTSSFSLEDRGLENTEAFF
-,-,TRBV18,TRBJ1-4,15,TGTGCCAGCTCATCCTTGGGGCAACCTAATGAAAAACTGTTTTTT,CASSSLGQPNEKLFF
many,TRBD2,TRBV9,TRBJ2-2,19,TGTGCCAGCAGCGCCCCTAGGGATGCGGGTACTAGCGTCACCGGGGAGCTGTTTTTT,CASSAPRDAGTSVTGELFF
-,TRBD2,TRBV20-1,TRBJ2-3,14,TGCAGTGCTAGAACGGGGGGGCTCACAGATACGCAGTATTTT,CSARTGGLTDTQYF
many,-,TRBV12-3/TRBV12-4,TRBJ1-2,15,TGTGCCAGCATCTCCCGAGAGTCCCTCGGGTATGGCTACACCTTC,CASISRESLGYGYTF
many,-,TRBV24-1,TRBJ2-3,14,TGTGCCACCAGTGATGCAGGGGGCACAGATACGCAGTATTTT,CATSDAGGTDTQYF
many,-,TRBV20-1,TRBJ2-7,13,TGCAGTGCTAGAGATCCACAGGGCTACGAGCAGTACTTC,CSARDPQGYEQYF
few,-,TRBV20-1,TRBJ1-1,12,TGCAGTGCTACGGAAGGGCTGGGTGAAGCTTTCTTT,CSATEGLGEAFF
many,-,TRBV20-1,TRBJ1-2,14,TGCAGTGCTAGAGATATGGGCGGGCGCAATGGCTACACCTTC,CSARDMGGRNGYTF
many,-,TRBV25-1,TRBJ2-2,18,TGTGCCAGCAGTGACCTACCCTCGTCCAGGGGAGTGGCCGGGGAGCTGTTTTTT,CASSDLPSSRGVAGELFF
many,-,TRBV20-1,TRBJ2-1,15,TGCAGTGCGAACTTAAGGCGGGACATTAGCAATGAGCAGTTCTTC,CSANLRRDISNEQFF
-,TRBD2,TRBV20-1,TRBJ2-3,17,TGCAGTGCTAGAGATTCGACTAGCGGGGGGTGGACAGATACGCAGTATTTT,CSARDSTSGGWTDTQYF
-,-,TRBV7-7,TRBJ2-5,15,TGTGCCAGCAGCACTTACAGAGACGGAAAAGAGACCCAGTACTTC,CASSTYRDGKETQYF
few,-,TRBV5-1,TRBJ1-2,15,TGCGCCAGCAGCTTGGCCGCCAGGGCCGACTATGGCTACACCTTC,CASSLAARADYGYTF
many,TRBD1,TRBV5-1,TRBJ1-1,11,TGCGCCAGCACAGGGGGGACTGAAGCTTTCTTT,CASTGGTEAFF
few,TRBD2,TRBV20-1,TRBJ2-3,14,TGCAGTGCTTTCCGGGGGGGCCTCGCAGATACGCAGTATTTT,CSAFRGGLADTQYF